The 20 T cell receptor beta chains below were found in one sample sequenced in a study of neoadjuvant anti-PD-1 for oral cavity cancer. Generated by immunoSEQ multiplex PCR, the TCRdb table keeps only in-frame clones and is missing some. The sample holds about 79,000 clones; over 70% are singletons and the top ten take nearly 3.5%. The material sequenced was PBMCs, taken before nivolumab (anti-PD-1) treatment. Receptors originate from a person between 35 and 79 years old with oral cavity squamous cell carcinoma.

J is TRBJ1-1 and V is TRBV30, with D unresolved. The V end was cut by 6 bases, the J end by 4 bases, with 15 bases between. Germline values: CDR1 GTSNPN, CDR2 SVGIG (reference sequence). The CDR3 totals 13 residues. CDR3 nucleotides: TGTGCCTGCGTTAAGGGATTAGGCACTGAAGCTTTCTTT. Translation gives CACVKGLGTEAFF.

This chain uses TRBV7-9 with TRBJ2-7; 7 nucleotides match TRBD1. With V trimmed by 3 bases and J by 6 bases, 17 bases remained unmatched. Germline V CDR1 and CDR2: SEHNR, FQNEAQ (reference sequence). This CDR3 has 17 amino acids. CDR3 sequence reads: CASSLPPRDRDTSEQYF. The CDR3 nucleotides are TGTGCCAGCAGCTTGCCCCCCCGAGACAGGGACACTAGCGAGCAGTACTTC.

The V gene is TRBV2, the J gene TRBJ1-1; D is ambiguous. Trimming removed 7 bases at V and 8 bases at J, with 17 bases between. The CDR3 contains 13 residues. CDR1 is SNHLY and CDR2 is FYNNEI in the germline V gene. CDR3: CASILTPGLEAFF. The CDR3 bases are TGTGCCAGCATTCTGACCCCGGGCCTCGAAGCTTTCTTT.

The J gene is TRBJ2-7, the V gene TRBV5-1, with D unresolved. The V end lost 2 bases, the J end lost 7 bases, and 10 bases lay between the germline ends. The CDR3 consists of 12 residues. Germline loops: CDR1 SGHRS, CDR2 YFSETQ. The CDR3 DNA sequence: TGCGCCAGCAGCTTAGGCTCTAGGGAGCAGTACTTC. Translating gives CASSLGSREQYF.

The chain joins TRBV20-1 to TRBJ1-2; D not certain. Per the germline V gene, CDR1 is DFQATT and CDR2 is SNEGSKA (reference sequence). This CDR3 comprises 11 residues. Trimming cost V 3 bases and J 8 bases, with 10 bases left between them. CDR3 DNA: TGCAGTGCTAGTCGGGCAGTCGGCTACACCTTC. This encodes CSASRAVGYTF.

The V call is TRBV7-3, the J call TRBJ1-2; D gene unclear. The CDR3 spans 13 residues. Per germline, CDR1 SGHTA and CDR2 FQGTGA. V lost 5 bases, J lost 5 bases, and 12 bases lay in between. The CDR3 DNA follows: TGTGCCAGCAGCATAGGACCGGATTATGGCTACACCTTC. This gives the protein CASSIGPDYGYTF.

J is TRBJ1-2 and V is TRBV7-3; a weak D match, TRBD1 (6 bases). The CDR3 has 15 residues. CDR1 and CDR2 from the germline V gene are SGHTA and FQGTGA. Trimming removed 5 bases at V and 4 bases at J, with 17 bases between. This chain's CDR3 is CASSLYPGQFYGYTF. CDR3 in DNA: TGTGCCAGCAGCCTCTACCCCGGACAGTTCTATGGCTACACCTTC.

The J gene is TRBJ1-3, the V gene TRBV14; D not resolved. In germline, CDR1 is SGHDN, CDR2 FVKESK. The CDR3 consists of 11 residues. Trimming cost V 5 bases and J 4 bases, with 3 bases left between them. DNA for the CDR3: TGTGCCAGCAGCGTCGGAAACACCATATATTTT. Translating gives CASSVGNTIYF.

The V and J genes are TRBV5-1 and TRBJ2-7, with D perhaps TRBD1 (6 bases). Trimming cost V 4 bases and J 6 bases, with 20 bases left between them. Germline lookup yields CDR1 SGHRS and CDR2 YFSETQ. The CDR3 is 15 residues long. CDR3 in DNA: TGCGCCAGCAGCCTAGATCCGGGACAAGGGCGCGAGCAGTACTTC. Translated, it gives CASSLDPGQGREQYF.

CDR3 protein: CASSLEGEGNTEAFF. The CDR3 DNA reads TGTGCCAGCAGCTTGGAAGGGGAGGGGAACACTGAAGCTTTCTTT. The V gene is TRBV5-6, the J gene TRBJ1-1, with D possibly TRBD1 on 5 matching bases. Trimming shortened V by 0 bases and J by 1 base, and 10 bases separated the two germline ends. Germline V gives CDR1 SGHDT, CDR2 YYEEEE. The length of the CDR3 is 15 residues.

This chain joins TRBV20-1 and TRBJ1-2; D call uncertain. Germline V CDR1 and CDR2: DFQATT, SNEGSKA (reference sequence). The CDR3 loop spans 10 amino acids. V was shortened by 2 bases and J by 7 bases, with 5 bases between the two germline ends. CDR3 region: CSARPIGYTF. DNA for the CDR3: TGCAGTGCTAGACCAATTGGCTACACCTTC.

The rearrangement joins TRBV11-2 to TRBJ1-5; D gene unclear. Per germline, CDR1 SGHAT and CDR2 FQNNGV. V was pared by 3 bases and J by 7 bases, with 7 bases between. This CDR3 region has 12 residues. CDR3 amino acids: CASSLLGQPQHF. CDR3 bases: TGTGCCAGCAGCTTGCTGGGGCAGCCCCAGCATTTT.

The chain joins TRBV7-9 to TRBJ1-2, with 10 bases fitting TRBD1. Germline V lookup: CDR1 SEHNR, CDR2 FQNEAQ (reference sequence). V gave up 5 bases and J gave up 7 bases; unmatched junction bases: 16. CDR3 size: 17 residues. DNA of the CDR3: TGTGCCAGCAGCGTAGACAGGGGGCGACTTCAGATGGGTGGCTACACCTTC. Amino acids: CASSVDRGRLQMGGYTF.

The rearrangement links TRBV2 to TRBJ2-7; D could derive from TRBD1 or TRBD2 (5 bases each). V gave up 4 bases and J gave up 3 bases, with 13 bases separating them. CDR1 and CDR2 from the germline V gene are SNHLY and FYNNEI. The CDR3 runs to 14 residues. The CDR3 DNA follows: TGTGCCAGCAGTGGGGCCCGGGGCTTCTACGAGCAGTACTTC. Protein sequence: CASSGARGFYEQYF. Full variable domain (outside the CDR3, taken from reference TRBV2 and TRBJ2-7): EPEVTQTPSHQVTQMGQEVILRCVPISNHLYFYWYRQILGQKVEFLVSFYNNEISEKSEIFDDQFSVERPDGSNFTLKIRSTKLEDSAMYFCASSGARGFYEQYFGPGTRLTVT.

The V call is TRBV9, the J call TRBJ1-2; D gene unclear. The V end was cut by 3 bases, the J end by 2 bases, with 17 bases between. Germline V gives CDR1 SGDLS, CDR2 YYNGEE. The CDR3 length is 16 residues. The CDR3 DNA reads TGTGCCAGCAGCGCGCGGCCCTCCCGCGGGAACTATGGCTACACCTTC. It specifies CASSARPSRGNYGYTF.

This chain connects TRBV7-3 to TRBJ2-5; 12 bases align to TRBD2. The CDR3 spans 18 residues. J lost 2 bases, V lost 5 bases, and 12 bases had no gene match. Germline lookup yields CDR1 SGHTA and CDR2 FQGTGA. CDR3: CASSTILAGGPVQETQYF. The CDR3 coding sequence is TGTGCCAGCAGCACCATCCTAGCGGGAGGGCCCGTACAAGAGACCCAGTACTTC.

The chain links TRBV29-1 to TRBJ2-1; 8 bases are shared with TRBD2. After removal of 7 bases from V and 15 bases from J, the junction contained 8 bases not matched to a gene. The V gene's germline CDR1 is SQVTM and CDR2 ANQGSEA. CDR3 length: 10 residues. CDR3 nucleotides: TGCAGCGCCAGTAGCGGGGTGTCGTTCTTC. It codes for CSASSGVSFF.

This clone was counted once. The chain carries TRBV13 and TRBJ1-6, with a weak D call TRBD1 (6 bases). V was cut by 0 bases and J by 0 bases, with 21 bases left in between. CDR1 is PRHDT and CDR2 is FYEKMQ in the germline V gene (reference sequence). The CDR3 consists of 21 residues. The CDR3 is CASSLGTSGALPSSYNSPLHF. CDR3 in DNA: TGTGCCAGCAGCTTAGGCACCTCAGGGGCCCTTCCAAGCTCCTATAATTCACCCCTCCACTTT.

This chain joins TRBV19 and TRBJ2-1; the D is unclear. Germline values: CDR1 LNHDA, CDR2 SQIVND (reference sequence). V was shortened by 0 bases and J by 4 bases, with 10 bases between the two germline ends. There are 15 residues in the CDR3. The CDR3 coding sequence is TGTGCCAGTAGTATAGATGGGCAGAGTTACAATGAGCAGTTCTTC. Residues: CASSIDGQSYNEQFF.

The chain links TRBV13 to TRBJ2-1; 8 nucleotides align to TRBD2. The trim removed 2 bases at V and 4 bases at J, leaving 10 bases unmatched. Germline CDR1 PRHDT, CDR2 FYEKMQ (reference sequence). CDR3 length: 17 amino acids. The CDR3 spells CASSLPSYGGAYNEQFF. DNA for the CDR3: TGTGCCAGCAGCTTACCCTCATACGGGGGGGCTTACAATGAGCAGTTCTTC.